A selection of T cell receptor beta chains follows, all from one sample in a study of T cell changes during pregnancy in multiple sclerosis. Using immunoSEQ multiplex PCR, the repertoire was profiled, and TCRdb retains in-frame clones only, with some absent. Of over 20,000 clones listed, about 90% were seen once; the top ten hold 0.67%. The sequencing here drew on CD4+ T cells from peripheral blood mononuclear cells, taken in the third trimester of pregnancy. The receptor set was obtained from a female donor in good health, enrolled as a control in a pregnancy study. Both conserved end residues are part of each CDR3. The D gene is left open where the match is weak. Clone size is stated in some rows and not others, as once, few, many or a class when expanded.

>NA|NA|TRBJ1-1|TRBV27|12
TGTGCCAGCAGCCCCCTCGGGGGAGAAGCTTTCTTT
CASSPLGGEAFF
>NA|TRBD1|TRBJ2-1|TRBV11-2|16
TGTGCCAGCAGGGCCATTGGGGACAGGGGACGCAGTGAGCAGTTCTTC
CASRAIGDRGRSEQFF
>NA|TRBD1|TRBJ2-7|TRBV5-1|14
TGCGCCAGCAGCCCCCGTCAGGGGGCTTACGAGCAGTACTTC
CASSPRQGAYEQYF
>NA|NA|TRBJ1-2|TRBV7-9|13
TGTGCCAGCAGCTTAGGGCCTCAGGAGGGGTACACCTTC
CASSLGPQEGYTF
>NA|NA|TRBJ1-2|TRBV29-1|12
TGCAGCGTCGATATTACAGGGTATGGCTACACCTTC
CSVDITGYGYTF
>NA|NA|TRBJ2-7|TRBV19|13
TGTGCCAGTAGTATAGGAGAGACCTACGAGCAGTACTTC
CASSIGETYEQYF
>NA|TRBD1|TRBJ1-2|TRBV10-3|14
TGTGCCATCTCAAAGGGGGCGCGCGACTATGGCTACACCTTC
CAISKGARDYGYTF
>once|NA|TRBJ2-6|TRBV5-1|16
TGCGCCAGCAGCAAGGGGAACCCCTCTGGGGCCAACGTCCTGACTTTC
CASSKGNPSGANVLTF
>NA|TRBD1|TRBJ1-6|TRBV28|15
TGTGCCAGCACAGGGACAGGCGCATTAAATTCACCCCTCCACTTT
CASTGTGALNSPLHF
>NA|NA|TRBJ2-7|TRBV28|15
TGTGCCAGCAGTTTACATCTAGCGCGCACCTACGAGCAGTACTTC
CASSLHLARTYEQYF
>NA|NA|TRBJ1-2|TRBV5-1|14
TGCGCCAGCAGCCCGGATGGGGGAGGCTATGGCTACACCTTC
CASSPDGGGYGYTF
>NA|TRBD1|TRBJ2-2|TRBV5-1|15
TGCGCCAGCAGCCCCCGGACAGGGAACACCGGGGAGCTGTTTTTT
CASSPRTGNTGELFF
>NA|TRBD1|TRBJ2-1|TRBV30|16
TGTGCCTGGAGTGTACGAGCGGGGACAGGGAGAAATGAGCAGTTCTTC
CAWSVRAGTGRNEQFF
>NA|TRBD1|TRBJ1-2|TRBV5-1|15
TGCGCCAGCAGCCGACTGACAGGGGATAACTATGGCTACACCTTC
CASSRLTGDNYGYTF
>NA|TRBD2|TRBJ2-3|TRBV5-1|16
TGCGCCAGCAGCTCGCGCCTGACTAGCGGCACAGATACGCAGTATTTT
CASSSRLTSGTDTQYF
>medium-sized|NA|TRBJ1-2|TRBV7-9|14
TGTGCCAGCAGCCCGACGGGCAGGGGAATGGGCTACACCTTC
CASSPTGRGMGYTF
>NA|NA|TRBJ2-3|TRBV2|13
TGTGCCAGCAGTGACGTGTTCACAGATACGCAGTATTTT
CASSDVFTDTQYF
>NA|NA|TRBJ1-3|TRBV18|16
TGTGCCAGCTCACCACTACAGGGCTCATCTGGAAACACCATATATTTT
CASSPLQGSSGNTIYF
>NA|TRBD2|TRBJ2-3|TRBV5-4|17
TGTGCCAGCAGCTTGGGGACTAGCGGGAGAAACACAGATACGCAGTATTTT
CASSLGTSGRNTDTQYF
>once|NA|TRBJ2-3|TRBV4-1|17
TGCGCCAGCAGCCAAGATCGGAGCGTCCCGAGCACAGATACGCAGTATTTT
CASSQDRSVPSTDTQYF
>NA|TRBD1|TRBJ1-2|TRBV6-5|13
TGTGCCAGCAGCATCGACAGGGTAGGGGGCTACACCTTC
CASSIDRVGGYTF
>once|TRBD2|TRBJ2-5|TRBV4-1|16
TGCGCCAGCAGCGACGCACTAGCGGGAGGAGTGGAGACCCAGTACTTC
CASSDALAGGVETQYF
>few|NA|TRBJ2-3|TRBV7-9|15
TGTGCCAGCAGCCCCCCGTTTCGCGAGGGAAATACGCAGTATTTT
CASSPPFREGNTQYF
>few|TRBD1|TRBJ1-2|TRBV29-1|14
TGCAGCGTTCTTAAAGCACAGGGGCCGCGGGGCTACACCTTC
CSVLKAQGPRGYTF
>NA|NA|TRBJ2-4|TRBV20-1|11
TGCAGTGCCAACTCCTTTGACATTCAGTACTTC
CSANSFDIQYF
>NA|NA|TRBJ1-2|TRBV19|12
TGTGCCAGTAGTCTGCTCCTCAGTGGCTACACCTTC
CASSLLLSGYTF
>few|NA|TRBJ2-3|TRBV7-2|15
TGTGCCAGCAGCTTAGTGGCAAAGAACCCAGATACGCAGTATTTT
CASSLVAKNPDTQYF